This T cell receptor (beta chain) was identified during a study of cytomegalovirus exposure and HLA in healthy donors. A note on this clone: Its antigen is not known.

The PCR contained 60 Vbeta and 13 Jbeta primers. Clones were read by immunoSEQ multiplex PCR, and TCRdb kept only the in-frame ones, dropping some. The table records roughly 130,000 clones, roughly 8.3% of them present only once. Overall study results and limits: Trimming of TCR beta V- and J-genes showed a link, identified in a later analysis, to a missense DCLRE1C variant. In a later analysis, productive TCRs from donors in an Asian-associated ancestry cluster reportedly carried fewer N-insertions than the cohort mean. The study recorded 150 to 200 TCR beta chains that were cytomegalovirus-associated. Per a later analysis, fewer than 20,000 TCR beta sequences showed association with HLA alleles at 0.05 false discovery rate.

Input material: PBMCs. The sequence came from a man aged 35-49 years in good health and CMV-seronegative.

In nucleotides, the CDR3 is TGCGCCAGCAGCTTCGCGGGGGCGAACACCGGGGAGCTGTTTTTT. It translates to CASSFAGANTGELFF. The chain couples TRBV5-1 to TRBJ2-2, with 7 nucleotides matching TRBD2. After removal of 2 bases from V and 0 bases from J, the junction contained 1 base not matched to a gene. From germline, CDR1 is SGHRS and CDR2 YFSETQ. The CDR3 consists of 15 residues.